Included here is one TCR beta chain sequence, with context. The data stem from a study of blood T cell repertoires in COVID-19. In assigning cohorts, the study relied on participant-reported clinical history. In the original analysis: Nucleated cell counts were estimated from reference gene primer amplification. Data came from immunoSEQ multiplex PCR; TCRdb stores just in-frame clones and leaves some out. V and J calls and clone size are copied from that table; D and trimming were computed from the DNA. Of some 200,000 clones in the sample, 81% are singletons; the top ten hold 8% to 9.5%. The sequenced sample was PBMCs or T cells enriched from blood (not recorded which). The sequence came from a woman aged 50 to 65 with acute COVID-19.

The CDR3 DNA is TGTGCCAGCAGCATAACTAGCGGGGGGGCCGAGACCCAGTACTTC. Its protein is CASSITSGGAETQYF. The J gene is TRBJ2-5, the V gene TRBV3-1 (or the pseudogene TRBV3-2); TRBD2 matches 13 bases. The junction had 5 bases not matched to a gene; V was cut back by 5 bases and J by 5 bases. In germline, CDR1 is LGHDT, CDR2 YNNKEL (reference sequence). This CDR3 contains 15 residues.